The source of this T cell receptor beta chain is a study of cytomegalovirus exposure and HLA in healthy donors. A multiplex PCR was run with 60 Vbeta primers and 13 Jbeta primers. TCRdb's table, derived via immunoSEQ multiplex PCR, lists solely in-frame clones and lacks some. The sample has some 130,000 clones; over 70% are singletons. Trimming cost V 0 bases and J 5 bases; bases outside gene matches: 10. Looked up from germline, CDR1 is SGDLS and CDR2 is YYNGEE. The CDR3 contains 16 residues. The sample taken for sequencing was PBMCs. The sequence came from a man aged 35 to 55 in good health and CMV-seronegative. The genes are TRBV9 and TRBJ2-5, with 7 positions matching TRBD1. The CDR3 DNA is TGTGCCAGCAGCGTAGGAGGGCCTGACAGGGTTGAGACCCAGTACTTC. Its translation is CASSVGGPDRVETQYF.